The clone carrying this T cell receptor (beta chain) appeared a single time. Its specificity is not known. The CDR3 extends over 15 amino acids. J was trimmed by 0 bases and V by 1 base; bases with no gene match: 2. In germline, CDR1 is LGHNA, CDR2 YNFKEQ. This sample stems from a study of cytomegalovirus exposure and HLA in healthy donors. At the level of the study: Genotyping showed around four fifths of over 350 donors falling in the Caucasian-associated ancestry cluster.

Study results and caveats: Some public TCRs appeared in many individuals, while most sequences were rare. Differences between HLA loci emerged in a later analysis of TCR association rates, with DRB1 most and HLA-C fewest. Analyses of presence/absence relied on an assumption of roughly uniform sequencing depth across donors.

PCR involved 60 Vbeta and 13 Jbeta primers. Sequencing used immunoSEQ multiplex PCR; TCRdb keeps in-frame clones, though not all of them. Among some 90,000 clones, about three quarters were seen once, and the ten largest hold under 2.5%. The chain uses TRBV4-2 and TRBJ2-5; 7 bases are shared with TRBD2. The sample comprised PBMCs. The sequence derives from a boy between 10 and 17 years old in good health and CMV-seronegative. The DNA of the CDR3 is TGTGCCAGCAGCCAAGGGACTAGGGACCAAGAGACCCAGTACTTC. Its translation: CASSQGTRDQETQYF.